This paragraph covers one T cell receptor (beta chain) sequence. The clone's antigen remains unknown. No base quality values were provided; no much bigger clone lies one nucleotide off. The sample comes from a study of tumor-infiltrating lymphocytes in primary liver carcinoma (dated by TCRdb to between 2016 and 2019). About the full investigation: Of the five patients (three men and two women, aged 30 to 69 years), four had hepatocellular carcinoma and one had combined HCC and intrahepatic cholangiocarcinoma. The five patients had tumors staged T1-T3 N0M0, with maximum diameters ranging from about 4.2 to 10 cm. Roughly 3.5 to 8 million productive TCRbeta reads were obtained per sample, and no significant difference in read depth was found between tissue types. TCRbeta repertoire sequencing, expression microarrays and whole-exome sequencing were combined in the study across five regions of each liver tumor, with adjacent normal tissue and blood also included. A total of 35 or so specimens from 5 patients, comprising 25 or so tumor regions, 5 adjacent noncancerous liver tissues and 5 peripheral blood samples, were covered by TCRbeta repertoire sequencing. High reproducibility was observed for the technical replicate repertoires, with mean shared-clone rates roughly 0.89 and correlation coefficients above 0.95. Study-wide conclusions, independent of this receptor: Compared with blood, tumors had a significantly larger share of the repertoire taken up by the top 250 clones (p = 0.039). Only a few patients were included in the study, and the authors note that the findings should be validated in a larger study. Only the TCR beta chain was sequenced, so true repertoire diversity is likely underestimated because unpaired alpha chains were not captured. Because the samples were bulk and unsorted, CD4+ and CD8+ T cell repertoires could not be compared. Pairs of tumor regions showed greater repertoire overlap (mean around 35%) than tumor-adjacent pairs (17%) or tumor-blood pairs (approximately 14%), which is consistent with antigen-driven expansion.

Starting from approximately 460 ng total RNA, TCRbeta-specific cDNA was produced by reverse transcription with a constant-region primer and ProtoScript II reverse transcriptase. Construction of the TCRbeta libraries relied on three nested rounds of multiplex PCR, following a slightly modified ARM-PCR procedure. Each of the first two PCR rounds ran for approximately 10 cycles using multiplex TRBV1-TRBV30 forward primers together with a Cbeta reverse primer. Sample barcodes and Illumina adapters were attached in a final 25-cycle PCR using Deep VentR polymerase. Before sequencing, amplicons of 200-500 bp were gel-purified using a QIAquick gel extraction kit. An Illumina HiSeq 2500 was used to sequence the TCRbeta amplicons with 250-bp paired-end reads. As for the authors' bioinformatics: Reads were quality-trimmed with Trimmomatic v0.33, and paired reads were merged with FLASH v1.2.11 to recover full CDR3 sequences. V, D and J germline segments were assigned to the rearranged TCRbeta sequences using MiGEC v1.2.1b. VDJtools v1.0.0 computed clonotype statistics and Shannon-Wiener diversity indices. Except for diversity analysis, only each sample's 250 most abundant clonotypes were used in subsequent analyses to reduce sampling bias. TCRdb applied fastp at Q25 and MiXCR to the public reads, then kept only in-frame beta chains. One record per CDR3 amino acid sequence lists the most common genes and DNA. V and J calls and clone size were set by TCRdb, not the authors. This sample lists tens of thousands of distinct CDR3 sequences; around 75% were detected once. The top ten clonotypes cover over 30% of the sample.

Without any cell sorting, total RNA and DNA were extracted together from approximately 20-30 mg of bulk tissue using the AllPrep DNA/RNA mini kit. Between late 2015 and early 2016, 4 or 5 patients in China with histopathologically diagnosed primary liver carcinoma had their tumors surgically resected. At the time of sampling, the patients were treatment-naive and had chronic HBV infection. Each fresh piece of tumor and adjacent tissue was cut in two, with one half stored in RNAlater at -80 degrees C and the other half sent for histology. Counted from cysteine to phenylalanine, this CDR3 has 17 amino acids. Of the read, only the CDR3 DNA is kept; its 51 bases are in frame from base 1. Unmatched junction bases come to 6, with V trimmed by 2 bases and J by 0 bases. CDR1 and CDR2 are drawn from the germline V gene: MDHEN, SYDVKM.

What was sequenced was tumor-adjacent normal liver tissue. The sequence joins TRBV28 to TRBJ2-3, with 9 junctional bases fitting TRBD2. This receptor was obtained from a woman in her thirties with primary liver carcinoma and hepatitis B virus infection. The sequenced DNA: TGTGCCAGCAGTTTAGAGATGCTAGCGGGGAGCACAGATACGCAGTATTTT. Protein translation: CASSLEMLAGSTDTQYF.